This is a list of T cell receptor beta chains from one sample in a study of cytomegalovirus exposure and HLA in healthy donors. Data came from immunoSEQ multiplex PCR; TCRdb stores just in-frame clones and leaves some out. In the table there are 200,000 to 250,000 clones, 80% to 85% of which are singletons. Input material: PBMCs. Receptor source: a boy between 2 and 10 years old in good health and CMV-seronegative. Each CDR3 is given with its conserved first and last residue. The D gene is left open where the match is weak. A row's size may be missing; if present it is once, few, many or a size class.

J: TRBJ2-3; size: -; length: 18; V: TRBV6-1; D: TRBD2; DNA: TGTGCCAGCAGTGGACTCGGGACTAGCGGGAGGAGCACAGATACGCAGTATTTT; CDR3: CASSGLGTSGRSTDTQYF
J: TRBJ2-7; size: -; length: 11; V: TRBV19; D: TRBD2; DNA: TGTGCCAGTAGTACCGGGGGGGAGCAGTACTTC; CDR3: CASSTGGEQYF
J: TRBJ2-7; size: -; length: 13; V: TRBV9; D: -; DNA: TGTGCCAGCAGCCTGACCGCAGGGAACGAGCAGTACTTC; CDR3: CASSLTAGNEQYF
J: TRBJ2-3; size: -; length: 14; V: TRBV6-5; D: -; DNA: TGTGCCAGCAGCCCAGCACAGGGCATAGATACGCAGTATTTT; CDR3: CASSPAQGIDTQYF
J: TRBJ2-1; size: -; length: 16; V: TRBV2; D: -; DNA: TGTGCCAGCAGATCCGTCAGGGCGCCTCGGGGGAGTGAGCAGTTCTTC; CDR3: CASRSVRAPRGSEQFF
J: TRBJ1-1; size: -; length: 13; V: TRBV19; D: TRBD1; DNA: TGTGCCAGTAGTTGGACAGGGCCCTCTGAAGCTTTCTTT; CDR3: CASSWTGPSEAFF
J: TRBJ1-2; size: -; length: 15; V: TRBV7-9; D: -; DNA: TGTGCCAGCAGCACCTTGACAGGAGGAAACTATGGCTACACCTTC; CDR3: CASSTLTGGNYGYTF
J: TRBJ2-7; size: -; length: 11; V: TRBV29-1; D: -; DNA: TGCAGCGTGGTTGCGACTTACGAGCAGTACTTC; CDR3: CSVVATYEQYF
J: TRBJ2-7; size: -; length: 15; V: TRBV6-1; D: TRBD2; DNA: TGTGCCAGCAGTGAAGGCGGGAGTCTTTCCTACGAGCAGTACTTC; CDR3: CASSEGGSLSYEQYF
J: TRBJ2-3; size: few; length: 15; V: TRBV1; D: -; DNA: TGCACCAGCAGCCAAGGGGACCCGGGGGCAGATACGCAGTATTTT; CDR3: CTSSQGDPGADTQYF
J: TRBJ2-3; size: -; length: 15; V: TRBV19; D: TRBD1; DNA: TGTGCCAGTAGTATCGGGACAGGGGGCACAGATACGCAGTATTTT; CDR3: CASSIGTGGTDTQYF
J: TRBJ1-1; size: -; length: 14; V: TRBV5-4; D: -; DNA: TGTGCCAGCAGCCGGACGAGGGAGAACACTGAAGCTTTCTTT; CDR3: CASSRTRENTEAFF
J: TRBJ1-2; size: -; length: 14; V: TRBV7-9; D: -; DNA: TGTGCCAGCAGCCCTCTCAGGGCAGACGGTGGCTACACCTTC; CDR3: CASSPLRADGGYTF
J: TRBJ1-1; size: -; length: 14; V: TRBV29-1; D: TRBD1; DNA: TGCAGCGCCTTTCGGACAGGGCTCCTCACTGAAGCTTTCTTT; CDR3: CSAFRTGLLTEAFF
J: TRBJ2-7; size: once; length: 13; V: TRBV6-5; D: -; DNA: TGTGCCAGCAGTTACGCGGTCTCCTACGAGCAGTACTTC; CDR3: CASSYAVSYEQYF
J: TRBJ2-1; size: -; length: 14; V: TRBV18; D: TRBD1; DNA: TGTGCCAGCTCACCATTGACAGGGGGGAATGAGCAGTTCTTC; CDR3: CASSPLTGGNEQFF
J: TRBJ1-1; size: -; length: 15; V: TRBV6-1; D: TRBD1; DNA: TGTGCCAGCAGTGATGGGACAGACCTGAACACTGAAGCTTTCTTT; CDR3: CASSDGTDLNTEAFF
J: TRBJ1-1; size: -; length: 15; V: TRBV6-1; D: TRBD1; DNA: TGTGCCAGCAGTGTGCAGGGGGCCAGTGACACTGAAGCTTTCTTT; CDR3: CASSVQGASDTEAFF
J: TRBJ2-1; size: once; length: 14; V: TRBV27; D: TRBD1; DNA: TGTGCCAGCAGTATCGGCGGGACAGGGGCTGAGCAGTTCTTC; CDR3: CASSIGGTGAEQFF
J: TRBJ2-5; size: -; length: 13; V: TRBV5-1; D: -; DNA: TGCGCCAGCAGAATGGCTGAACAAGAGACCCAGTACTTC; CDR3: CASRMAEQETQYF
J: TRBJ2-3; size: -; length: 13; V: TRBV13; D: -; DNA: TGTGCCAGCAGCCCAACAGGGTCAGATACGCAGTATTTT; CDR3: CASSPTGSDTQYF
J: TRBJ2-2; size: once; length: 17; V: TRBV12-5; D: -; DNA: TGTGCTAGTGGTTTGACCTCCTCTAGCGTCGGCACCGGGGAGCTGTTTTTT; CDR3: CASGLTSSSVGTGELFF
J: TRBJ2-3; size: once; length: 17; V: TRBV4-1; D: TRBD2; DNA: TGCGCCAGCAGCCCTGAGAGCGGGGTAGAGGGGACAGATACGCAGTATTTT; CDR3: CASSPESGVEGTDTQYF